This T cell receptor beta chain was recorded in a study of cytomegalovirus exposure and HLA in healthy donors. General observations from the study: Cytomegalovirus-associated status was assigned to approximately 160 TCR beta chains.

There are 14 residues in the CDR3. Trimming left V 10 bases short and J 7 bases short, with 17 bases between. Germline V gene data show CDR1 as MNHNY and CDR2 as SVGAGI (reference sequence). This clone was seen only a few times. As yet, its antigen is unknown. PCR amplification relied on 60 Vbeta primers (plus 13 Jbeta primers). Data came from immunoSEQ multiplex PCR; TCRdb stores just in-frame clones and leaves some out. The top ten clones hold more than 15% of a sample with about 40,000 clones, 66% of them seen once. The sequencing sample was made of PBMCs. The rearrangement links TRBV6-6 to TRBJ1-6; the D is unclear. The TCR comes from a man in his forties or fifties in good health and CMV-seropositive. DNA of the CDR3: TGTGCCACCTATGTAGCGCAAGGAAATTCACCCCTCCACTTT. It specifies CATYVAQGNSPLHF.